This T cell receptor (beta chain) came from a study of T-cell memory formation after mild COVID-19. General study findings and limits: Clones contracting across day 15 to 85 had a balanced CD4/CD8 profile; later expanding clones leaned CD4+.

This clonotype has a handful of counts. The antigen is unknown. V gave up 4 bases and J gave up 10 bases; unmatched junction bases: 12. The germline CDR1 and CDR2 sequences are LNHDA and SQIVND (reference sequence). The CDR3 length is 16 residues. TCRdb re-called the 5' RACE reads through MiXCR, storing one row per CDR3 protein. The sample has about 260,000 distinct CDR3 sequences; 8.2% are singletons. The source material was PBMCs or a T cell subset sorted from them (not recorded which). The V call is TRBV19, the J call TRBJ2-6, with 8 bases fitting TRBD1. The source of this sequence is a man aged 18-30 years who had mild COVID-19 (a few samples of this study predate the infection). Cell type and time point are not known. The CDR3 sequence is CASSSPGQGRGNVLTF. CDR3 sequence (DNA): TGTGCCAGTAGTAGCCCCGGACAGGGAAGAGGAAACGTCCTGACTTTC.